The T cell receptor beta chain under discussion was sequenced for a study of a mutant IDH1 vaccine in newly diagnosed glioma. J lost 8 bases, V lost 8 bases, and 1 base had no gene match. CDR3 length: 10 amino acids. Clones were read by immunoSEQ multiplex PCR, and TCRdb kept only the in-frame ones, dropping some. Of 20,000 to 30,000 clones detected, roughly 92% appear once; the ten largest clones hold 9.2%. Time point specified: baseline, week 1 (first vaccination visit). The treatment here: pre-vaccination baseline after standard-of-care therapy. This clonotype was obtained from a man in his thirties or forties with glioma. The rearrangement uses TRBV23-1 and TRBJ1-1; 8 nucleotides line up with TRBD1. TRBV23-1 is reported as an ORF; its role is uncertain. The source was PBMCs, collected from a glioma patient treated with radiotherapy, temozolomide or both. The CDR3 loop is CASGDREAFF. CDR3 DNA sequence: TGCGCCAGCGGGGACAGGGAAGCTTTCTTT.